Presented here are 28 T cell receptor beta chains from one specimen sequenced in a study of shared clonotypes between healthy human individuals. TCRdb's table, derived via immunoSEQ multiplex PCR, lists solely in-frame clones and lacks some. Of fewer than 600,000 clones in the sample, approximately 80% were seen once. Sequencing was performed on PBMCs. Receptors originate from a middle-aged woman in good health. Some clones in this sample may be carry-over from other donors' samples.

The chain links TRBV15 to TRBJ2-7; D is undetermined. This CDR3 has 15 amino acids. The ends were cut back, 3 bases at V and 0 bases at J, with 12 bases in the middle. Germline-derived CDR1 and CDR2 are LNHNV and YYDKDF (reference sequence). The CDR3 sequence: CATSSDLSNSYEQYF. Here the CDR3 DNA reads TGTGCCACCAGCAGCGACCTCTCGAACTCCTACGAGCAGTACTTC.

The chain carries TRBV14 and TRBJ1-1; no clear D gene. CDR1 is SGHDN, CDR2 FVKESK, per germline. Trimming took 2 bases from V and 4 from J, leaving 14 bases between them. There are 15 residues in the CDR3. In nucleotides, the CDR3 is TGTGCCAGCAGCCAACGCATAGGTCTAGTCACTGAAGCTTTCTTT. It yields the protein CASSQRIGLVTEAFF.

This clone has ten or more counts. The sample contains more than one DNA sequence encoding this CDR3. CDR3 residues: CASSVRGTPYGYTF. The CDR3 region has the DNA TGTGCCAGCAGCGTACGGGGGACACCCTATGGCTACACCTTC. This rearrangement joins TRBV9 to TRBJ1-2; D is possibly TRBD1 (6 bases). V gave up 1 base and J gave up 4 bases, with 11 bases separating them. Germline V gene sequence: CDR1 SGDLS, CDR2 YYNGEE. CDR3 length: 14 amino acids. The full variable domain, in which reference TRBV9 and TRBJ1-2 provide the parts outside the CDR3, is DSGVTQTPKHLITATGQRVTLRCSPRSGDLSVYWYQQSLDQGLQFLIQYYNGEERAKGNILERFSAQQFPDLHSELNLSSLELGDSALYFCASSVRGTPYGYTFGSGTRLTVV.

This chain connects TRBV10-2 to TRBJ2-1; no clear D gene. Between the trimmed V and J ends, which lost 3 bases and 2 bases, there was a span of 5 bases. Germline CDR1 is WSHSY and CDR2 is SAAADI. This CDR3 contains 13 residues. CDR3 nucleotides: TGCGCCAGCAGTGAAGGGACCTACAATGAGCAGTTCTTC. Residues: CASSEGTYNEQFF.

The V and J genes are TRBV2 and TRBJ2-1, with D perhaps matching TRBD1 (6 bases). Germline V gives CDR1 SNHLY, CDR2 FYNNEI. The germline V and J ends were trimmed by 4 bases and 1 base, with 23 bases remaining between them. The CDR3 runs 19 residues. CDR3 coding DNA: TGTGCCAGCAGTGGACCCGGGCCAGGGGTTGGTGGGTCCTACAATGAGCAGTTCTTC. Translating gives CASSGPGPGVGGSYNEQFF.

This clone was counted at least ten times. Other nucleotide sequences from this sample produce the same CDR3. The V gene is TRBV7-2, the J gene TRBJ1-1; D is unclear. V lost 1 base and J lost 10, with 13 bases in between. The CDR3 runs 13 residues. Germline-derived CDR1 and CDR2 are SGHTA and FQGNSA. The CDR3 DNA reads as TGTGCCAGCAGCTTAGAAATGGGAAGCGGAGCTTTCTTT. It specifies CASSLEMGSGAFF.

This clone has more than one count but fewer than ten. This chain connects TRBV19 to TRBJ1-1; D uncertain. V was cut by 4 bases and J by 2 bases, with 8 bases left in between. This CDR3 is built from 13 residues. Germline V lookup: CDR1 LNHDA, CDR2 SQIVND (reference sequence). The CDR3 DNA reads as TGTGCCAGTAGTACGGTCAGCAACACTGAAGCTTTCTTT. It specifies CASSTVSNTEAFF.

The chain has TRBV5-1 and TRBJ1-1; tentatively, D is TRBD1 (5 bases). The CDR3 totals 13 residues. The germline V gene encodes CDR1 SGHRS and CDR2 YFSETQ. The V and J ends lost 4 bases and 3 bases respectively, with 10 bases between them. CDR3 residues: CASSEQGDTEAFF. The CDR3 DNA sequence: TGCGCCAGCAGCGAGCAGGGTGACACTGAAGCTTTCTTT.

The V gene is TRBV6-1, the J gene TRBJ1-4; D gene uncertain. CDR1 and CDR2 from the germline V gene are MNHNS and SASEGT. The germline V and J ends were trimmed by 1 base and 0 bases, with 3 bases remaining between them. This CDR3 is built from 14 residues. CDR3 in DNA: TGTGCCAGCAGTGAAGGATCAACTAATGAAAAACTGTTTTTT. This translates into CASSEGSTNEKLFF.

This chain connects TRBV5-1 to TRBJ1-1; 7 positions match TRBD1. Germline V gene data show CDR1 as SGHRS and CDR2 as YFSETQ. The CDR3 totals 15 residues. The junction had 9 bases not matched to a gene; V was cut back by 2 bases and J by 5 bases. CDR3 DNA: TGCGCCAGCAGCTTCCAACCGGGACAGCAGACTGAAGCTTTCTTT. This gives the protein CASSFQPGQQTEAFF.

There are a few counts of this clone. The J gene is TRBJ2-7, the V gene TRBV6-1; 8 positions match TRBD1. This CDR3 has 15 amino acids. V was clipped by 2 bases and J by 2 bases; unmatched bases: 5. Germline-derived CDR1 and CDR2 are MNHNS and SASEGT. The chain's CDR3 is CASSEQGTGAYEQYF. CDR3 in DNA: TGTGCCAGCAGTGAACAGGGGACAGGTGCCTACGAGCAGTACTTC.

V gene TRBV27 combines with J gene TRBJ2-7, with a weak D call TRBD2 (6 bases). Germline-derived CDR1 and CDR2 are MNHEY and SMNVEV (reference sequence). V lost 5 bases and J 0 bases, leaving 14 bases between the germline ends. This CDR3 spans 15 amino acids. CDR3 bases: TGTGCCAGCAGTCCCCCGGGAGCACGCTCCTACGAGCAGTACTTC. Protein: CASSPPGARSYEQYF.

The chain has TRBV13 and TRBJ1-1, with D possibly TRBD1 on 6 matching bases. Germline lookup yields CDR1 PRHDT and CDR2 FYEKMQ (reference sequence). Trimming removed 2 bases from V and 9 bases from J, with 13 bases in between. The CDR3 spans 13 residues. CDR3 coding DNA: TGTGCCAGCAGCTTATTCGGCACAGGGAAAGCTTTCTTT. Protein sequence: CASSLFGTGKAFF.

The V and J genes are TRBV5-5 and TRBJ2-5; D perhaps matches TRBD2 (6 bases). Germline-derived CDR1 and CDR2 are SGHKS and YYEKEE (reference sequence). The CDR3 sequence is 17 residues long. V gave up 0 bases and J gave up 1 base, with 16 bases separating them. The CDR3 here is CASSLVPGDGGQETQYF. CDR3 DNA: TGTGCCAGCAGCTTGGTACCCGGGGACGGGGGCCAAGAGACCCAGTACTTC. Full variable domain (missing parts from reference TRBV5-5 and TRBJ2-5): DAGVTQSPTHLIKTRGQQVTLRCSPISGHKSVSWYQQVLGQGPQFIFQYYEKEERGRGNFPDRFSARQFPNYSSELNVNALLLGDSALYLCASSLVPGDGGQETQYFGPGTRLLVL.

This clone appeared a few times. Other DNA sequences in this sample translate to the same CDR3. This rearrangement joins TRBV29-1 to TRBJ2-3, with a weak D call TRBD2 (5 bases). Germline CDR1 reads SQVTM; CDR2 reads ANQGSEA. The CDR3 extends over 13 amino acids. Trimming pared 3 bases from V and 1 base from J, leaving 8 bases between. The CDR3 loop is CSVESGGTDTQYF. The CDR3 nucleotides are TGCAGCGTTGAGTCCGGGGGCACAGATACGCAGTATTTT.

This chain links TRBV29-1 with TRBJ2-7; D is tentatively TRBD1 or TRBD2 (5 bases each). V lost 4 bases, J lost 7 bases, and 17 bases lay in between. Germline V gives CDR1 SQVTM, CDR2 ANQGSEA. The CDR3 totals 13 residues. CDR3 residues: CSVVVGTDGEQYF. CDR3 DNA: TGCAGCGTTGTAGTTGGGACCGACGGGGAGCAGTACTTC.

The chain employs TRBV27 and TRBJ2-7; no clear D gene. The CDR3 is 11 residues long. Germline CDR1 MNHEY, CDR2 SMNVEV (reference sequence). Deletions cut 6 bases from V and 6 bases from J, with 9 bases between. CDR3 bases: TGTGCCAGCAGAAGCGTCAGCGAGCAGTACTTC. Translation gives CASRSVSEQYF.

Worth noting for this clone: A far more abundant clone sits one base away, making this likely a read error. The CDR3 end shows no conserved phenylalanine or tryptophan, and so a read error is likely. The limits of the CDR3 on the DNA are not certain, so only TCRdb's listed CDR3 is given. The chain has TRBV6-6 and TRBJ1-1. Germline lookup yields CDR1 MNHNY and CDR2 SVGAGI (reference sequence). The CDR3 totals 12 residues, both ends included. The CDR3 spells CASSYSELLHLS.

As for this clone: Only one base separates this from a far larger clonotype, so it likely reflects a read error. Other DNA sequences in this specimen translate into the identical CDR3. The V gene is TRBV6-5, the J gene TRBJ1-2; no reliable D call. Germline V CDR1 and CDR2: MNHEY, SVGAGI. This CDR3 has 15 residues. The CDR3 region has the DNA TGTGCCAGCAGTCCGTGGGAGGGCGACGTTAATGGCTACACCTTT. This encodes CASSPWEGDVNGYTF.

In this sample, this clone turned up once. The chain links TRBV7-8 to TRBJ1-1; no definite D call. Germline CDR1 is SGHVS and CDR2 is FQNEAQ. V was pared by 1 base and J by 3 bases, with 6 bases between. CDR3 length equals 13 residues. The CDR3 DNA sequence: TGTGCCAGCAGCTTAGTGTCCGACACTGAAGCTTTCTTT. This translates into CASSLVSDTEAFF.

Worth noting for this clone: Since the CDR3 does not end with the conserved phenylalanine or tryptophan, this likely comes from a read error. The rearrangement links TRBV27 to TRBJ2-7; 9 nucleotides align to TRBD1. The V gene end was trimmed by 4 bases and the J gene end by 4 bases; junction bases not matched to a gene: 2. Germline CDR1 MNHEY, CDR2 SMNVEV (reference sequence). This CDR3 is built from 13 residues. Written as DNA, the CDR3 is TGTGCCAGCAGTTCAGGGACAGGGTACGAGCAGTACTCC. Its protein is CASSSGTGYEQYS.

This rearrangement joins TRBV9 to TRBJ2-7; 10 bases match TRBD1. This CDR3 contains 14 residues. The germline CDR1 and CDR2 sequences are SGDLS and YYNGEE. Germline trimming cut 4 bases from V and 2 bases from J; bases unmatched to any gene: 3. In DNA, the CDR3 is TGTGCCAGCAGCTCGGACAGGGGGGCCTACGAGCAGTACTTC. Protein product: CASSSDRGAYEQYF.

V usage is TRBV2 and J usage is TRBJ2-7; TRBD1 matches at 7 bases. CDR1 and CDR2 (germline): SNHLY, FYNNEI. The ends lost 5 bases at V and 4 bases at J; junction bases unmatched: 8. This CDR3 spans 14 amino acids. The CDR3 sequence is CASSWAGGWYEQYF. Written as DNA, the CDR3 is TGTGCCAGCAGTTGGGCAGGGGGATGGTACGAGCAGTACTTC.

V gene TRBV19 combines with J gene TRBJ1-5, with D perhaps matching TRBD1 (5 bases). CDR3 length: 15 residues. CDR1 is LNHDA, CDR2 SQIVND, per germline (reference sequence). Between the trimmed V and J ends, which lost 1 base and 0 bases, there was a span of 7 bases. The CDR3 here is CASSIGQFSNQPQHF. CDR3 DNA: TGTGCCAGTAGTATAGGACAGTTTAGCAATCAGCCCCAGCATTTT.

This clone showed up just a few times. V and J are TRBV29-1 and TRBJ1-2, with 7 bases lining up with TRBD1. CDR3 length: 13 residues. V lost 2 bases, J lost 8 bases, and 8 bases stayed unmatched. Germline V gene sequence: CDR1 SQVTM, CDR2 ANQGSEA. The CDR3 spells CSVEKTGDGGYTF. CDR3 in DNA: TGCAGCGTTGAAAAAACAGGGGATGGCGGCTACACCTTC.

On this clone: This may be a read error: a much more frequent sequence differs by one nucleotide. V is TRBV28 and J is TRBJ2-7, with a tentative D call TRBD2 (6 bases). CDR3 length: 15 residues. V dropped 5 bases and J dropped 6 bases, with 20 bases sitting between them. In germline, CDR1 is MDHEN, CDR2 SYDVKM. The CDR3 DNA is TGTGCCAGCAGTCCCCCATCCCGTCGGGGAGGCGAGCAGTACTTC. This sequence encodes CASSPPSRRGGEQYF. The entire variable domain, with the rest obtained from reference TRBV28 and TRBJ2-7, is as follows: DVKVTQSSRYLVKRTGEKVFLECVQDMDHENMFWYRQDPGLGLRLIYFSYDVKMKEKGDIPEGYSVSREKKERFSLILESASTNQTSMYLCASSPPSRRGGEQYFGPGTRLTVT.

The rearrangement joins TRBV18 to TRBJ2-1, with 10 bases identical to TRBD2. Germline V gives CDR1 KGHSH, CDR2 LQKENI. With 5 bases clipped from V and 2 bases from J, the junction kept 9 bases outside the gene matches. The length of the CDR3 is 17 residues. The CDR3 loop is CASSSRRAGGPYNEQFF. The DNA of the CDR3 is TGTGCCAGCTCATCGAGGAGAGCGGGAGGGCCCTACAATGAGCAGTTCTTC.

This chain joins TRBV16 and TRBJ2-7; D is unresolved. The CDR3 extends over 11 amino acids. The ends were cut back, 1 base at V and 6 bases at J, with 4 bases in the middle. CDR1 is KGHSY, CDR2 FQNENV, per germline. CDR3 sequence reads: CASSQYVEQYF. The CDR3 DNA reads TGTGCCAGCAGCCAATATGTCGAGCAGTACTTC.